The T cell receptor (beta chain) under discussion was sequenced for a study of neoadjuvant anti-PD-1 for oral cavity cancer. Produced via immunoSEQ multiplex PCR; TCRdb's table is partial and in-frame only. Of roughly 13,000 clones listed, roughly 70% are singletons. The CDR3 is 14 residues long. J lost 2 bases, V lost 5 bases, and 4 bases had no gene match. From germline, CDR1 is SGHTA and CDR2 FQGNSA. With respect to this clone: The antigen is undetermined.

Study-level findings and limits: Each response group had just three patients in TCR analyses. Higher pretreatment blood Treg/Th17 ratios correlated with higher pretreatment blood and lower post-treatment tumor TCRbeta clonality.

Indicated time point: after neoadjuvant nivolumab, at surgical resection. PBMCs were not maintained or expanded in culture before analysis. The clonotype comes from a person aged 40-85 years with oral cavity squamous cell carcinoma. The source was PBMCs, collected after nivolumab (anti-PD-1) treatment. The J gene is TRBJ2-7, the V gene TRBV7-2, with TRBD2 matching 9 bases. The CDR3 nucleotides are TGTGCCAGCAGCGCTAGCGGGGCAACCTACGAGCAGTACTTC. This encodes CASSASGATYEQYF.